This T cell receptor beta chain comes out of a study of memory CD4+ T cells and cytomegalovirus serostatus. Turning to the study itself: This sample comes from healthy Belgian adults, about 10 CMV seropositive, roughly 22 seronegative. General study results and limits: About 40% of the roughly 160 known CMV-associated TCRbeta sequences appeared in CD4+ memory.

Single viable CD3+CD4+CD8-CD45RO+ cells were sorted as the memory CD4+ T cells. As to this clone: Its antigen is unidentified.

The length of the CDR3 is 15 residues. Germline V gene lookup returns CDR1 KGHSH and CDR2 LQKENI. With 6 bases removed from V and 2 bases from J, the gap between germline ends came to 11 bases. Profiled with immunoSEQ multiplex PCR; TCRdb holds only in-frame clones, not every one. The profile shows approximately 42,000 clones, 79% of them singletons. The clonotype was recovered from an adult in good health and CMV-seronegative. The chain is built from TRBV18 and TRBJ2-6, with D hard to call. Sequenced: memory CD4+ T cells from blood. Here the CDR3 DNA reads TGTGCCAGCTCCATAGACCAACCTGGGGCCAACGTCCTGACTTTC. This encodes CASSIDQPGANVLTF.